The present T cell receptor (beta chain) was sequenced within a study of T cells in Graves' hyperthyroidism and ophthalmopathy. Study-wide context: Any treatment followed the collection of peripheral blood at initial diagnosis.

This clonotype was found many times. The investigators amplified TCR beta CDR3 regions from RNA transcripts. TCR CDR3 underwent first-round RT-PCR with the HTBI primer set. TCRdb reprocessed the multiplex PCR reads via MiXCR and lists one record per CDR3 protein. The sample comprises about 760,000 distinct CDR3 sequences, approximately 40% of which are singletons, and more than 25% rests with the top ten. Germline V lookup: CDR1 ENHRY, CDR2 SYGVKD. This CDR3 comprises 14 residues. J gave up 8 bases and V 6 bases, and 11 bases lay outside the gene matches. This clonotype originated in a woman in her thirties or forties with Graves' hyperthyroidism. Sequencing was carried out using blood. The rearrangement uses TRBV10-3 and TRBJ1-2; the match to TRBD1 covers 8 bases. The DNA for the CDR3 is TGTGCCATCAGCGCGGACAGGGAGGGTGGAGGCTACACCTTC. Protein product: CAISADREGGGYTF.